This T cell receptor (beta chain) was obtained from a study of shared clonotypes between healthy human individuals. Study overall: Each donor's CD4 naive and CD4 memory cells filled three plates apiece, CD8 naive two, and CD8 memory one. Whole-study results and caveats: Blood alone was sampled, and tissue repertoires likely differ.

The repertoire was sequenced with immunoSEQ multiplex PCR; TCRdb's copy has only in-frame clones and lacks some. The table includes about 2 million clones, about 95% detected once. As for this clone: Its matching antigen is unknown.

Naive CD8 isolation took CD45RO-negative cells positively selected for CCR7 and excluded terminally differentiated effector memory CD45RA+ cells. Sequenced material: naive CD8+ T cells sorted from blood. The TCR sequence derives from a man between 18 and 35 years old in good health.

CDR3 in amino acids: CASSSRGPTLNTEAFF. CDR3 sequence (DNA): TGTGCCAGCAGCTCTAGGGGCCCGACATTGAACACTGAAGCTTTCTTT. V usage is TRBV7-8 and J usage is TRBJ1-1, with D maybe TRBD1 (5 bases). The CDR3 runs 16 residues. The ends were cut back, 4 bases at V and 0 bases at J, with 15 bases in the middle. CDR1 and CDR2 from the germline V gene are SGHVS and FQNEAQ.